This T cell receptor beta chain was documented in a study of T cells in Graves' hyperthyroidism and ophthalmopathy. RNA transcripts gave rise to amplified TCR beta CDR3 regions. Researchers ran a first-round RT-PCR on the TCR CDR3 using the HTBI primer set. TCRdb analysed the multiplex PCR reads with MiXCR anew, one entry per CDR3 protein. The sample lists hundreds of thousands of distinct CDR3 sequences, 35% to 40% occurring once. Remarks on this clonotype: Its antigen is still unknown.

V was clipped by 3 bases and J by 2 bases, with 17 bases between them. Germline lookup yields CDR1 SGHVS and CDR2 FNYEAQ. This CDR3 spans 18 amino acids. Whole-study findings and limits: Ophthalmopathy was predicted by the model a median of about 6.7 months ahead of onset. Ophthalmopathy and stable hyperthyroidism were separated by a 13 V-J model.

This TCR was sampled from a young man with Graves' hyperthyroidism. The sequencing input was blood. The rearrangement links TRBV7-6 to TRBJ2-6; D unresolved. CDR3 protein: CASSFVMDSAAGANVLTF. In nucleotides, the CDR3 is TGTGCCAGCAGCTTTGTTATGGATAGTGCCGCTGGGGCCAACGTCCTGACTTTC.